Sequencing of this TCR beta chain was carried out in a study of siplizumab effects on memory and regulatory T cells. Whole-study results and caveats: Memory cells seemed less diverse than naive T cells, which seemed major alloresponse contributors. Suppressive capability of dividing Tregs from siplizumab cultures went unverified. Of the proliferating CD4+ or CD8+ clones, roughly 75-96% lacked a naive or memory phenotype that could be assigned.

Repertoires were generated with immunoSEQ multiplex PCR, while TCRdb's copy carries only in-frame clones and drops some. The sample lists about 87,000 clones; just under 90% were seen once. On this clone: Its antigen is unknown.

The CDR3 consists of 16 residues. Germline V gene data show CDR1 as LGHNA and CDR2 as YNFKEQ. The ends were cut back, 4 bases at V and 5 bases at J, with 20 bases in the middle. The chain links TRBV4-2 to TRBJ2-5; D may be TRBD1 (5 bases). The sequence derives from a human donor in good health. Sequenced: CD4+ T cells sorted from blood. CDR3: CASSREFLGRDETQYF. The CDR3 DNA follows: TGTGCCAGCAGCCGAGAGTTCCTTGGCAGGGATGAGACCCAGTACTTC.